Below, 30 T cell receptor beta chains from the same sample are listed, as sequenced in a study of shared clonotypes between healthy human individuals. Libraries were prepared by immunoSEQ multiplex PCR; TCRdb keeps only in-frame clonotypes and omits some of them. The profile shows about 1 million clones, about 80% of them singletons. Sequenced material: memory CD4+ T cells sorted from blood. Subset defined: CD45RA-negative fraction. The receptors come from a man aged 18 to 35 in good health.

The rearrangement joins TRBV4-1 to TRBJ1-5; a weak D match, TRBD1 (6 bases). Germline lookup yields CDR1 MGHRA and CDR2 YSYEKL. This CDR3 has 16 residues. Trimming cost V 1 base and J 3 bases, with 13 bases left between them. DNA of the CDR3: TGCGCCAGCAGCCAAGTTCCCACAGGGACCAATCAGCCCCAGCATTTT. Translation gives CASSQVPTGTNQPQHF.

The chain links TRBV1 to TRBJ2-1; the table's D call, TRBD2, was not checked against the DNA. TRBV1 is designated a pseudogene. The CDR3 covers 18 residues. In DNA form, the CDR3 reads TGCACCAGCAGCCAAGAGGAATGGGGGCTAGCGGGAGACTTTGAGCAGTTCTTC. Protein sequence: CTSSQEEWGLAGDFEQFF.

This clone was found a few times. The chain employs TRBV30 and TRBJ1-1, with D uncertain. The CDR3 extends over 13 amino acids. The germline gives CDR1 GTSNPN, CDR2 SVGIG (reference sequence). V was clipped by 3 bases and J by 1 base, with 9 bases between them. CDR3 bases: TGTGCCTGGAGAAGACTAACGAACACTGAAGCTTTCTTT. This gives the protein CAWRRLTNTEAFF.

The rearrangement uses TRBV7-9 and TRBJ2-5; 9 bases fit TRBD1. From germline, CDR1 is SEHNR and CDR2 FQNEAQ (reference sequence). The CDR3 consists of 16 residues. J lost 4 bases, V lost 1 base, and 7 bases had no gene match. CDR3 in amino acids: CASSLDRGQFGETQYF. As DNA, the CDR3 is TGTGCCAGCAGCTTAGACAGGGGGCAATTCGGAGAGACCCAGTACTTC.

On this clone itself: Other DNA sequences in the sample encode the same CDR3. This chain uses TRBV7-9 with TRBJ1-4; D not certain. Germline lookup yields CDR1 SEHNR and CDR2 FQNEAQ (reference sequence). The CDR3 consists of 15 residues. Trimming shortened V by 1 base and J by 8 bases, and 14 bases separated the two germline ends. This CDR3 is CASSLVRGGGEKLFF. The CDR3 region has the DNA TGTGCCAGCAGCTTAGTTCGGGGAGGAGGAGAAAAACTGTTTTTT.

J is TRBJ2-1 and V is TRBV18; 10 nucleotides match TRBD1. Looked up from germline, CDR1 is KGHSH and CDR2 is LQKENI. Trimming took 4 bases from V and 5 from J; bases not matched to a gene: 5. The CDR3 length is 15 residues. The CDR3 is CASSLRGTGDNEQFF. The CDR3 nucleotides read TGTGCCAGCTCACTACGAGGGACAGGGGACAATGAGCAGTTCTTC.

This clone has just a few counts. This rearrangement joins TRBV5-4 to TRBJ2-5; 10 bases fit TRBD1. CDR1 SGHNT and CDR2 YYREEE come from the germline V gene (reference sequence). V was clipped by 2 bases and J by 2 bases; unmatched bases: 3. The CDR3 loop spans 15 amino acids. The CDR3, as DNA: TGTGCCAGCAGCTTAGACAGGGGGCGGCAAGAGACCCAGTACTTC. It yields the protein CASSLDRGRQETQYF.

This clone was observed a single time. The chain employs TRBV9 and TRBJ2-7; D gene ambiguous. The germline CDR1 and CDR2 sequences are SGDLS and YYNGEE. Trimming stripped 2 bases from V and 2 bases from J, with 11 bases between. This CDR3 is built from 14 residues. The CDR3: CASSVDLRPYEQYF. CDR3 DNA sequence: TGTGCCAGCAGCGTGGACCTAAGACCCTACGAGCAGTACTTC.

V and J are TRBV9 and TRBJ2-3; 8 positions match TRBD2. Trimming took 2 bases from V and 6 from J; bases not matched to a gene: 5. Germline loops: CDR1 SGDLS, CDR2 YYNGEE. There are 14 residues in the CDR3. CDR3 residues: CASSVGGRSDTQYF. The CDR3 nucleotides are TGTGCCAGCAGCGTTGGCGGGAGGAGTGATACGCAGTATTTT.

The CDR3 sequence: CASSLDAGGIYEQYF. CDR3 DNA sequence: TGTGCCAGCAGCTTAGACGCGGGGGGGATATACGAGCAGTACTTC. The V gene is TRBV7-2, the J gene TRBJ2-7, with TRBD2 identical over 9 bases. CDR1 and CDR2 from the germline V gene are SGHTA and FQGNSA. This CDR3 has 15 amino acids. V lost 1 base, J lost 4 bases, and 5 bases stayed unmatched.

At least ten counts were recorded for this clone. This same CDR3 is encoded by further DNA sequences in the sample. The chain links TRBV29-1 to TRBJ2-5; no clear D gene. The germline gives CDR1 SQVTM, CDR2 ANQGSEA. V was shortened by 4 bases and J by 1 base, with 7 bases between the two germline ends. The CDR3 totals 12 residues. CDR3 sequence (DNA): TGCAGCGTTGGTCGGTTCCAAGAGACCCAGTACTTC. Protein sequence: CSVGRFQETQYF.

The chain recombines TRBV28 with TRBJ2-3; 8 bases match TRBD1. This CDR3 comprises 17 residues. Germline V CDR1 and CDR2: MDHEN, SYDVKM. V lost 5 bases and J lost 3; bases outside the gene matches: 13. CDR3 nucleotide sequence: TGTGCCAGCAGTCTCGATCAGGGGGCGCGAAGGACAGATACGCAGTATTTT. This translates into CASSLDQGARRTDTQYF. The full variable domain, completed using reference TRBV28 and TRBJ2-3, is DVKVTQSSRYLVKRTGEKVFLECVQDMDHENMFWYRQDPGLGLRLIYFSYDVKMKEKGDIPEGYSVSREKKERFSLILESASTNQTSMYLCASSLDQGARRTDTQYFGPGTRLTVL.

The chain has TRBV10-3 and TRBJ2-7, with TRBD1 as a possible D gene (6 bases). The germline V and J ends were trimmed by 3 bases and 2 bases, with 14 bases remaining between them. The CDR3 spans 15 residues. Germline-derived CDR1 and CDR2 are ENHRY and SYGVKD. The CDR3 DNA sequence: TGTGCCATCAGTGACCCCACCCAGGGGACCTACGAGCAGTACTTC. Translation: CAISDPTQGTYEQYF.

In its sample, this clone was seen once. CDR3 bases: TGTGCCAGCAGCTTAAGCGGAACCGGCGGTAGCCTGGAGACCCAGTACTTC. It translates to CASSLSGTGGSLETQYF. The V call is TRBV7-2, the J call TRBJ2-5; TRBD2 is a possible D gene (5 bases). This CDR3 has 17 residues. The germline V gene encodes CDR1 SGHTA and CDR2 FQGNSA. V was trimmed by 2 bases and J by 5 bases, leaving 21 bases between them.

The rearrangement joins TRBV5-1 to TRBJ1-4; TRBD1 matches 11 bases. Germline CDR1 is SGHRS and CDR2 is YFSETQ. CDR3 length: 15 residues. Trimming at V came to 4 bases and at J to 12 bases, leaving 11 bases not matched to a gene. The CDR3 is CASSVGTGGLLELFF. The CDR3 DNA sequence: TGCGCCAGCAGCGTGGGGACAGGGGGGTTGTTGGAACTGTTTTTT.

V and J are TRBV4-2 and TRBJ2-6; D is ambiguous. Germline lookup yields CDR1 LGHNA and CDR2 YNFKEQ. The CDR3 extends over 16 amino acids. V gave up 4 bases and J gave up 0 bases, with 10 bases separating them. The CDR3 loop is CASSRDFTSGANVLTF. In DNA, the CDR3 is TGTGCCAGCAGCCGCGATTTTACCTCTGGGGCCAACGTCCTGACTTTC.

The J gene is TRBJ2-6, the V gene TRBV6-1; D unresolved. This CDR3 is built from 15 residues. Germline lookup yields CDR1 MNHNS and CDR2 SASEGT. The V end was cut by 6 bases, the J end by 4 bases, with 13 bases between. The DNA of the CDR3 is TGTGCCAGCAGCCCCGTGGATCGCGGGGCCAACGTCCTGACTTTC. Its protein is CASSPVDRGANVLTF.

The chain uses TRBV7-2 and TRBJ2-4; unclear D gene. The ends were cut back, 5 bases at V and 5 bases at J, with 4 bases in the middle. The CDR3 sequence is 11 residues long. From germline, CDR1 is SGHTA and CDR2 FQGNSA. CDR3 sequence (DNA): TGTGCCAGCAGCGTACAAAACATTCAGTACTTC. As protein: CASSVQNIQYF. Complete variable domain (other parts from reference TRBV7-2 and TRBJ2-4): GAGVSQSPSNKVTEKGKDVELRCDPISGHTALYWYRQSLGQGLEFLIYFQGNSAPDKSGLPSDRFSAERTGGSVSTLTIQRTQQEDSAVYLCASSVQNIQYFGAGTRLSVL.

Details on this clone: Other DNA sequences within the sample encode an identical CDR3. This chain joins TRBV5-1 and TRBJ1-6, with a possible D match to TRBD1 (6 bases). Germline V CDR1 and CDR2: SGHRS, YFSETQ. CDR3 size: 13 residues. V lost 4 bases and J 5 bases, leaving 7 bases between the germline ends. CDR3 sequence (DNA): TGCGCCAGCAGCCGGGACAATAATTCACCCCTCCACTTT. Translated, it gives CASSRDNNSPLHF.

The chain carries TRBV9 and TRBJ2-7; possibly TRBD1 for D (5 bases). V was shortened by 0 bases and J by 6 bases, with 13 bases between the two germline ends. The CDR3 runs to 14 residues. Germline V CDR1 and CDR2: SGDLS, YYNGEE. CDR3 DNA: TGTGCCAGCAGCGTAGATATCAGGGCCGGCGAGCAGTACTTC. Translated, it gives CASSVDIRAGEQYF. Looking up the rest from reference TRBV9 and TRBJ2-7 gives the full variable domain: DSGVTQTPKHLITATGQRVTLRCSPRSGDLSVYWYQQSLDQGLQFLIQYYNGEERAKGNILERFSAQQFPDLHSELNLSSLELGDSALYFCASSVDIRAGEQYFGPGTRLTVT.

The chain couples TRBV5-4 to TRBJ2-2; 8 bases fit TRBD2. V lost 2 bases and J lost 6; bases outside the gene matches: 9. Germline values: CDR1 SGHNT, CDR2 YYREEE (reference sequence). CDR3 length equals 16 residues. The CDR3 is CASSFGASGSAGELFF. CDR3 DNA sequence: TGTGCCAGCAGCTTTGGGGCTAGCGGGTCTGCCGGGGAGCTGTTTTTT.

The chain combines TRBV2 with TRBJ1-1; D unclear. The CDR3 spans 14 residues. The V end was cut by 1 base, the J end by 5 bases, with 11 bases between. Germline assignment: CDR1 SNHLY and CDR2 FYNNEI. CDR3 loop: CASSEDRVGTEAFF. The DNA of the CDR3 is TGTGCCAGCAGTGAAGACCGGGTGGGAACTGAAGCTTTCTTT.

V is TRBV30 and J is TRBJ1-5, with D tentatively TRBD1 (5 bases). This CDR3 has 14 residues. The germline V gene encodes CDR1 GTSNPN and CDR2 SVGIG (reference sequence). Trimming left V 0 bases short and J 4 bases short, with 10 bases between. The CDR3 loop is CAWSVGTVNQPQHF. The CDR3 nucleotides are TGTGCCTGGAGTGTCGGGACGGTGAATCAGCCCCAGCATTTT.

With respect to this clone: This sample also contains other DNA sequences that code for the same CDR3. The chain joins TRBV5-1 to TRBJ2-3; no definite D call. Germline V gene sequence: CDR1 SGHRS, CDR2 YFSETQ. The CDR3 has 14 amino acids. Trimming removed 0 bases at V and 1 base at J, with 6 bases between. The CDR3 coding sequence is TGCGCCAGCAGCTTGGCATCCGGCACAGATACGCAGTATTTT. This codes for CASSLASGTDTQYF.

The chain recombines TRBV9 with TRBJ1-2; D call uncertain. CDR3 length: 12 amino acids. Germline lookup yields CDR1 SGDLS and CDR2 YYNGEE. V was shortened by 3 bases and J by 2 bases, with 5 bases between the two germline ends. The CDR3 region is CASSAINYGYTF. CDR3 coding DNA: TGTGCCAGCAGCGCCATAAACTATGGCTACACCTTC.

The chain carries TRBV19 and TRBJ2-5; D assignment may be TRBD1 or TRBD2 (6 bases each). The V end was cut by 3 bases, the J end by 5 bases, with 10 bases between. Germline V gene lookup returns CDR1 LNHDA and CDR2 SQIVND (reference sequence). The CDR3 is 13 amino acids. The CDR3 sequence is CASSILGGETQYF. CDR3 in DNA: TGTGCCAGTAGTATCCTCGGGGGCGAGACCCAGTACTTC. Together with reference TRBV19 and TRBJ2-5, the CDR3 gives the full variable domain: DGGITQSPKYLFRKEGQNVTLSCEQNLNHDAMYWYRQDPGQGLRLIYYSQIVNDFQKGDIAEGYSVSREKKESFPLTVTSAQKNPTAFYLCASSILGGETQYFGPGTRLLVL.

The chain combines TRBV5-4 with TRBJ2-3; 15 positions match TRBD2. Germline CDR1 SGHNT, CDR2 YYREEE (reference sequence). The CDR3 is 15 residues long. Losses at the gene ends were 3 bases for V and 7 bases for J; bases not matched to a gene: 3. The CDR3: CASSSGLAGGNTQYF. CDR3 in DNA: TGTGCCAGCAGCTCGGGACTAGCGGGAGGAAATACGCAGTATTTT. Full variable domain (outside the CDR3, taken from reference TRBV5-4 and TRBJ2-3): ETGVTQSPTHLIKTRGQQVTLRCSSQSGHNTVSWYQQALGQGPQFIFQYYREEENGRGNFPPRFSGLQFPNYSSELNVNALELDDSALYLCASSSGLAGGNTQYFGPGTRLTVL.

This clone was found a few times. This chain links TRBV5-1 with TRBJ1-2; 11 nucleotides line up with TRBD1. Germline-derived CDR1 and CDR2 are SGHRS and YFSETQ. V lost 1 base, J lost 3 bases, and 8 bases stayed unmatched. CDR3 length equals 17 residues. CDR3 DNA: TGCGCCAGCAGCTTGATTGGAGGACAGGGGGCATACTATGGCTACACCTTC. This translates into CASSLIGGQGAYYGYTF. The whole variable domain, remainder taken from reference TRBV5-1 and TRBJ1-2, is KAGVTQTPRYLIKTRGQQVTLSCSPISGHRSVSWYQQTPGQGLQFLFEYFSETQRNKGNFPGRFSGRQFSNSRSEMNVSTLELGDSALYLCASSLIGGQGAYYGYTFGSGTRLTVV.

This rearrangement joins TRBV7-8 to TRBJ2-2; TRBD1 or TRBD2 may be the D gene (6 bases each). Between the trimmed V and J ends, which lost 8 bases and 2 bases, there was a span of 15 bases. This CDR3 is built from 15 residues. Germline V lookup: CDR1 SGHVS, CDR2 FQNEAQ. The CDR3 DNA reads TGTGCCAGCGGATCTCGGGGGCAAAACACCGGGGAGCTGTTTTTT. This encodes CASGSRGQNTGELFF.

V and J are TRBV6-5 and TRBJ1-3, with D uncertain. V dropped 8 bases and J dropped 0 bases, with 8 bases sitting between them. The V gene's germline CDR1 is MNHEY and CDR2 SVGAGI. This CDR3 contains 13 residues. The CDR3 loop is CASYDSSGNTIYF. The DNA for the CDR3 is TGTGCCAGCTACGATAGCTCTGGAAACACCATATATTTT.